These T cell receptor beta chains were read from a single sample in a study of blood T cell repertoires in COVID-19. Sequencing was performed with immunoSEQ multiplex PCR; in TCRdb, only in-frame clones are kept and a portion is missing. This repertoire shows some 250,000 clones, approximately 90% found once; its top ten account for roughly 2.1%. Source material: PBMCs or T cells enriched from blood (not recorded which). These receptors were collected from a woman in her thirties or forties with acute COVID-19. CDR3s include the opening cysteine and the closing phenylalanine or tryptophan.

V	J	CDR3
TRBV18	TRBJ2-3	CASSPYPTADTQYF
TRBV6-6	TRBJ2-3	CASSYERTSTDTQYF
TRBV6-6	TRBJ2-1	CASSYDRGDLDEQFF
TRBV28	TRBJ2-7	CASTSAGTGRYEQYF
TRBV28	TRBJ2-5	CASSLLTWTGYQETQYF
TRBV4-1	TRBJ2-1	CASSQNLNNEQFF
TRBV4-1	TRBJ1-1	CASSQDRQGWVGNTEAFF
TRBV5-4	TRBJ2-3	CASSLASGLAIDTQYF
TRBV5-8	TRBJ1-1	CASSRPRSLLLMNTEAFF
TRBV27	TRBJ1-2	CASSSRDGYYGYTF
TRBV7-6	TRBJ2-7	CASSLAGTGLYEQYF
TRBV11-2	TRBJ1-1	CASSYNMNTEAFF
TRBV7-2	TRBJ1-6	CASPRSLHF
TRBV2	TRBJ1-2	CASDAGTNYGYTF
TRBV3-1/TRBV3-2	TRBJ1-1	CASSQGLSGTEAFF
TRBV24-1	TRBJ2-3	CATKPAGGYTDTQYF
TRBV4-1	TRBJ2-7	CASSQPRAGVAYEQYF
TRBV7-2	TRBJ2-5	CASSLRGQASGTQYF
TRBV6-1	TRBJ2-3	CASSDRRSGTDTQYF
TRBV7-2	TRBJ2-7	CASLRTSGGATYEQYF
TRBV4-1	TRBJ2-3	CASSQDSTSLGTQYF
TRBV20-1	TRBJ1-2	CSASMRGAGYGYTF
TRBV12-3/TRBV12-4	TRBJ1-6	CASSLSGPAALHF
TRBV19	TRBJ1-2	CASSRLLEGYYGYTF
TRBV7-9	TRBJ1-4	CASGTTGEKLFF
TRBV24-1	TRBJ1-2	CATSGAGSYGYTF
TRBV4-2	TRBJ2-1	CASSQDWALSSNEQFF
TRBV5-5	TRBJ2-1	CASSLERGLAYNEQFF
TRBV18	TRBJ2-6	CASSPGTGVSSGANVLTF
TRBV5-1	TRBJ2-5	CASSPGDRDETQYF
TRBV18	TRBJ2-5	CASSPRQDSFRASRETQYF
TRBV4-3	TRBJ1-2	CASSQSPGQAHYGYTF
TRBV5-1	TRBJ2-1	CASSLGGTAYNEQFF
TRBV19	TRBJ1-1	CASSIVGSWGGQNTEAFF
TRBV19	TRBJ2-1	CASSLRTYNEQFF
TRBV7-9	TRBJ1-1	CASSRWGGTEAFF
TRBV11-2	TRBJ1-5	CASSLDLSQPQHF
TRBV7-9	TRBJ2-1	CASSFGTSGRPNNEQFF
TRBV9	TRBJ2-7	CASSVGWGQGAYEQYF
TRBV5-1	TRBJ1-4	CASSFQGFNEKLFF
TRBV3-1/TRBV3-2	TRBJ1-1	CASSHTGLGTEAFF
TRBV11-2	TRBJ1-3	CASSGEGGLRNTIYF
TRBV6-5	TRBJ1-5	CASSSDRDQPQHF
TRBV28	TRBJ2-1	CASSPTTGSSYNEQFF
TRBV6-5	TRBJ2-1	CASSYSIAGGLHEQFF
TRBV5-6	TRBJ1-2	CASSLEPTNYGYTF
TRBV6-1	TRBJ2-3	CASSEGRGVDTQYF
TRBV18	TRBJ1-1	CASSPFGQGATEAFF
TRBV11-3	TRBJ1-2	CASSPYRGPNYGYTF
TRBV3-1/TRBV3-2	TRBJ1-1	CASSQGGRGLTEAFF
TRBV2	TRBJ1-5	CASSDRSENQPQHF
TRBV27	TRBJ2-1	CASSRGLDVDEQFF
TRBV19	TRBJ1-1	CASSNTGLNTEAFF